Presented here are 30 T cell receptor beta chains from one specimen sequenced in a study of T cell repertoires in cytomegalovirus infection. TCRdb reprocessed the reads via MiXCR and lists one record per CDR3 protein. Of about 900,000 distinct CDR3 sequences listed, under 40% are singletons. Antigens of these TCRs are unknown. Material: cultured CD8+ T cells from PBMCs, obtained from culture after CMV antigen stimulation. The receptors shown here come from a human donor in good health (CMV status not recorded). Some clones in this sample may be carry-over from other donors' samples.

The V call is TRBV6-2 or TRBV6-3, the J call TRBJ1-6; 7 bases line up with TRBD1. Germline CDR1 MNHEY, CDR2 SVGEGT. The CDR3 spans 15 residues. Trimming cost V 8 bases and J 0 bases; bases outside gene matches: 4. This CDR3 reads CASATGSSYNSPLHF. CDR3 bases: TGTGCCAGCGCGACAGGGAGCTCCTATAATTCACCCCTCCACTTT.

This clonotype showed up many times. This rearrangement joins TRBV7-2 to TRBJ1-5; D is ambiguous. CDR3 length: 15 residues. From germline, CDR1 is SGHTA and CDR2 FQGNSA. The ends were cut back, 5 bases at V and 4 bases at J, with 15 bases in the middle. The CDR3 reads CASSPSLDRNQPQHF. CDR3 DNA: TGTGCCAGCAGCCCTAGCCTGGATCGGAATCAGCCCCAGCATTTT.

The chain recombines TRBV14 with TRBJ1-2; D is undetermined. Trimming stripped 0 bases from V and 7 bases from J, with 12 bases between. Germline V gene lookup returns CDR1 SGHDN and CDR2 FVKESK. The CDR3 covers 14 residues. CDR3 amino acids: CASSQDLPVTGYTF. DNA for the CDR3: TGTGCCAGCAGCCAAGATCTCCCGGTCACTGGCTACACCTTC.

This clonotype was seen many times. The chain recombines TRBV7-9 with TRBJ2-2, with TRBD1 matching 7 bases. This CDR3 has 15 amino acids. V trimming: 5 bases; J trimming: 1 base; junction bases outside the gene matches: 4. Germline V gene data show CDR1 as SEHNR and CDR2 as FQNEAQ (reference sequence). CDR3 nucleotides: TGTGCCAGCAGCCTTTGGACAGGGAACACCGGGGAGCTGTTTTTT. It is translated as CASSLWTGNTGELFF.

The J gene is TRBJ1-4, the V gene TRBV19, with unresolved D. In germline, CDR1 is LNHDA, CDR2 SQIVND (reference sequence). Trimming removed 7 bases from V and 0 bases from J, with 6 bases in between. The CDR3 has 13 amino acids. DNA of the CDR3: TGTGCCAGTAATCAAGCAACTAATGAAAAACTGTTTTTT. Protein: CASNQATNEKLFF.

Ten or more counts support this clonotype. J is TRBJ1-2 and V is TRBV6-5, with TRBD1 matching 7 bases. Unmatched junction bases numbered 7, after V lost 1 base and J lost 8 bases. CDR3 length equals 14 residues. The germline CDR1 and CDR2 sequences are MNHEY and SVGAGI. The CDR3 DNA follows: TGTGCCAGCAGTTACTACCGACAGGGAGAGGGCTACACCTTC. It translates to CASSYYRQGEGYTF.

The J gene is TRBJ2-7, the V gene TRBV27, with 13 bases matching TRBD2. The CDR3 extends over 15 amino acids. Germline CDR1 reads MNHEY; CDR2 reads SMNVEV (reference sequence). The junction had 3 bases not matched to a gene; V was cut back by 3 bases and J by 4 bases. The CDR3 coding sequence is TGTGCCAGCAGTTTCGGGACTAGCGGGGTTTACGAGCAGTACTTC. This gives the protein CASSFGTSGVYEQYF.

The genes are TRBV6-5 and TRBJ2-5; D tentatively reads TRBD1 or TRBD2 (5 bases each). The CDR3 sequence is 15 residues long. Deletions cut 0 bases from V and 0 bases from J, with 8 bases between. CDR1 and CDR2 (germline): MNHEY, SVGAGI. CDR3 region: CASSYSWGYQETQYF. CDR3 nucleotides: TGTGCCAGCAGTTACTCATGGGGGTACCAAGAGACCCAGTACTTC.

This clonotype was seen at least ten times. V is TRBV15 and J is TRBJ2-3; 9 nucleotides agree with TRBD2. The V and J ends lost 3 bases and 0 bases, in that order; junction bases with no gene match: 4. This CDR3 is 16 amino acids long. Germline V CDR1 and CDR2: LNHNV, YYDKDF (reference sequence). The CDR3, as DNA: TGTGCCACCAGCAGTTCCGGGACTAGCAGCACAGATACGCAGTATTTT. Protein sequence: CATSSSGTSSTDTQYF.

This clonotype was recorded a few times. The CDR3 here is CASSPVVAGGYEQYF. CDR3 DNA sequence: TGTGCCAGCAGCCCTGTGGTAGCGGGGGGCTACGAGCAGTACTTC. The chain couples TRBV7-6 to TRBJ2-7; 10 bases are shared with TRBD2. The germline CDR1 and CDR2 sequences are SGHVS and FNYEAQ. The junction had 7 bases not matched to a gene; V was cut back by 5 bases and J by 3 bases. This CDR3 region has 15 residues. Filled out from reference TRBV7-6 and TRBJ2-7, the complete variable domain reads GAGVSQSPRYKVTKRGQDVALRCDPISGHVSLYWYRQALGQGPEFLTYFNYEAQQDKSGLPNDRFSAERPEGSISTLTIQRTEQRDSAMYRCASSPVVAGGYEQYFGPGTRLTVT.

This chain uses TRBV6-6 with TRBJ2-4; tentative D call: TRBD2 (6 bases). CDR1 and CDR2 from the germline V gene are MNHNY and SVGAGI (reference sequence). The V end was cut by 2 bases, the J end by 6 bases, with 17 bases between. This CDR3 comprises 16 residues. Here the CDR3 reads CASSYTQWGDRNIQYF. DNA for the CDR3: TGTGCCAGCAGTTACACCCAGTGGGGGGATAGAAACATTCAGTACTTC.

This sequence joins TRBV27 and TRBJ2-7; D ambiguous. Trimming shortened V by 2 bases and J by 6 bases, and 8 bases separated the two germline ends. Germline V lookup: CDR1 MNHEY, CDR2 SMNVEV (reference sequence). The CDR3 sequence is 12 residues long. CDR3 in amino acids: CASSLRVGEQYF. DNA for the CDR3: TGTGCCAGCAGTTTACGGGTGGGCGAGCAGTACTTC.

This sequence joins TRBV6-1 and TRBJ1-5; 8 bases agree with TRBD1. The V and J ends lost 5 bases and 3 bases, in that order; junction bases with no gene match: 6. The CDR3 is 15 amino acids. Germline assignment: CDR1 MNHNS and CDR2 SASEGT. CDR3 sequence (DNA): TGTGCCAGCAGTATATCGGACAGGGCCAATCAGCCCCAGCATTTT. Translating it yields CASSISDRANQPQHF.

This sequence joins TRBV19 and TRBJ2-1; 7 bases fit TRBD2. The CDR3 runs to 13 residues. Germline lookup yields CDR1 LNHDA and CDR2 SQIVND (reference sequence). The V gene end was trimmed by 3 bases and the J gene end by 10 bases; junction bases not matched to a gene: 6. CDR3 region: CASSMGEGYEQFF. The CDR3 bases are TGTGCCAGTAGTATGGGGGAGGGGTACGAGCAGTTCTTC.

The chain carries TRBV27 and TRBJ1-1, with TRBD1 matching 8 bases. CDR1 and CDR2 (germline): MNHEY, SMNVEV (reference sequence). The CDR3 contains 14 residues. After removal of 4 bases from V and 3 bases from J, the junction contained 4 bases not matched to a gene. This CDR3 is CASSYWTGHTEAFF. CDR3 nucleotides: TGTGCCAGCAGTTACTGGACAGGGCACACTGAAGCTTTCTTT.

The gene calls are TRBV12-3 or TRBV12-4 and TRBJ1-2; 9 nucleotides agree with TRBD1. V dropped 5 bases and J dropped 4; count of bases not matched to a gene: 2. The CDR3 spans 13 residues. CDR3 bases: TGTGCCAGCAGTGGACAGGGGCTCTATGGCTACACCTTC. Protein: CASSGQGLYGYTF.

This clonotype was seen a few times. The chain joins TRBV9 to TRBJ2-1; either TRBD1 or TRBD2 may supply D (6 bases each). Trimming stripped 6 bases from V and 0 bases from J, with 16 bases between. The CDR3 has 16 amino acids. CDR1 SGDLS and CDR2 YYNGEE come from the germline V gene. DNA of the CDR3: TGTGCCAGCACCACAAGAGGAGGGGGCTCCTACAATGAGCAGTTCTTC. Its protein is CASTTRGGGSYNEQFF.

This chain uses TRBV16 with TRBJ1-6, with D perhaps matching TRBD1 (5 bases). V gave up 2 bases and J gave up 3 bases, with 11 bases separating them. The CDR3 runs 16 residues. Germline assignment: CDR1 KGHSY and CDR2 FQNENV. The DNA of the CDR3 is TGTGCCAGCAGCCAAACCCGACAGTTCTATAATTCACCCCTCCACTTT. Its translation is CASSQTRQFYNSPLHF.

The chain is built from TRBV19 and TRBJ2-1, with D perhaps matching TRBD1 (5 bases). The CDR3 is made up of 14 amino acids. The ends were cut back, 4 bases at V and 4 bases at J, with 11 bases in the middle. In germline, CDR1 is LNHDA, CDR2 SQIVND (reference sequence). The CDR3 nucleotides read TGTGCCAGTAGTACTGACAGACTGTACAATGAGCAGTTCTTC. Translating it yields CASSTDRLYNEQFF.

The rearrangement links TRBV6-5 to TRBJ2-7; TRBD1 might be the D (6 bases). The ends were cut back, 6 bases at V and 6 bases at J, with 12 bases in the middle. This CDR3 is 12 amino acids long. Germline V CDR1 and CDR2: MNHEY, SVGAGI. CDR3 sequence: CASSGRGGEQYF. The CDR3 DNA reads as TGTGCCAGCAGCGGCAGGGGTGGCGAGCAGTACTTC.

At least ten counts were recorded for this clonotype. The chain uses TRBV7-2 and TRBJ2-5; D is unresolved. Germline assignment: CDR1 SGHTA and CDR2 FQGNSA. The CDR3 runs 16 residues. The germline V and J ends were trimmed by 5 bases and 0 bases, with 16 bases remaining between them. The CDR3 here is CASSPHNDWNQETQYF. The CDR3 bases are TGTGCCAGCAGCCCCCACAATGACTGGAACCAAGAGACCCAGTACTTC.

The chain employs TRBV6-2 or TRBV6-3 and TRBJ1-1, with D possibly TRBD1 on 6 matching bases. CDR1 MNHEY and CDR2 SVGEGT come from the germline V gene. The V end was cut by 1 base, the J end by 1 base, with 10 bases between. This CDR3 spans 15 amino acids. CDR3 sequence reads: CASSYWTVTNTEAFF. Here the CDR3 DNA reads TGTGCCAGCAGTTACTGGACAGTTACGAACACTGAAGCTTTCTTT.

J is TRBJ2-1 and V is TRBV10-3, with D possibly TRBD2 on 6 matching bases. The CDR3 has 12 residues. Trimming stripped 6 bases from V and 5 bases from J, with 8 bases between. Germline CDR1 and CDR2: ENHRY and SYGVKD. In DNA, the CDR3 is TGTGCCATCAGGAAGCGGGACAATGAGCAGTTCTTC. This sequence encodes CAIRKRDNEQFF.

Worth noting for this clonotype: A much larger clone lies one base from this, so it may be a read error. The rearrangement links TRBV7-2 to TRBJ2-7; 10 bases are shared with TRBD1. V trimming: 7 bases; J trimming: 7 bases; junction bases outside the gene matches: 10. Germline V gene data show CDR1 as SGHTA and CDR2 as FQGNSA. The CDR3 runs to 14 residues. The CDR3 region is CASNPSRDRGEQYV. The CDR3 bases are TGTGCCAGCAACCCCTCCCGGGACAGGGGTGAGCAGTACGTC.

This clonotype was detected a few times. V usage is TRBV7-9 and J usage is TRBJ2-3; a weak D match, TRBD1 (5 bases). The CDR3 sequence is 19 residues long. Germline CDR1 and CDR2: SEHNR and FQNEAQ (reference sequence). Trimming took off 3 bases at V and 3 bases at J, with 25 bases between the two ends. CDR3 DNA: TGTGCCAGCAGCTTGCCCGTTCGACAGAGAATAAATTCAACAGATACGCAGTATTTT. Translated: CASSLPVRQRINSTDTQYF.

The V gene is TRBV27, the J gene TRBJ1-6; D remains unclear. The CDR3 loop spans 14 amino acids. Per germline, CDR1 MNHEY and CDR2 SMNVEV (reference sequence). V was clipped by 3 bases and J by 6 bases, with 9 bases between them. CDR3 amino acids: CASSFRSSNSPLHF. The DNA of the CDR3 is TGTGCCAGCAGTTTTCGGTCTTCTAATTCACCCCTCCACTTT.

The V call is TRBV7-6, the J call TRBJ1-3; D unclear. The CDR3 has 16 amino acids. Germline values: CDR1 SGHVS, CDR2 FNYEAQ. Trimming took 5 bases from V and 0 from J, leaving 14 bases between them. The CDR3 region has the DNA TGTGCCAGCAGCCCCCGGGAGGTCCACTCTGGAAACACCATATATTTT. It translates to CASSPREVHSGNTIYF. Variable domain in full (rest from reference TRBV7-6 and TRBJ1-3): GAGVSQSPRYKVTKRGQDVALRCDPISGHVSLYWYRQALGQGPEFLTYFNYEAQQDKSGLPNDRFSAERPEGSISTLTIQRTEQRDSAMYRCASSPREVHSGNTIYFGEGSWLTVV.

The rearrangement uses TRBV7-6 and TRBJ1-1; D is uncertain. From germline, CDR1 is SGHVS and CDR2 FNYEAQ. Trimming took 5 bases from V and 8 from J, leaving 12 bases between them. There are 12 residues in the CDR3. The CDR3: CASSPNLGEAFF. For the CDR3, the DNA is TGTGCCAGCAGCCCGAACCTCGGGGAAGCTTTCTTT.

The chain carries TRBV29-1 and TRBJ1-2, with D unresolved. Germline assignment: CDR1 SQVTM and CDR2 ANQGSEA. The germline V and J ends were trimmed by 0 bases and 2 bases, with 7 bases remaining between them. This CDR3 has 13 amino acids. The CDR3 region has the DNA TGCAGCGTTGAAGATCTTCGGAACTATGGCTACACCTTC. Translated, it gives CSVEDLRNYGYTF.

This clonotype was seen a few times. The V call is TRBV7-2, the J call TRBJ1-2, with D possibly being TRBD1 (5 bases). The CDR3 has 13 amino acids. Germline CDR1 and CDR2: SGHTA and FQGNSA. With 1 base removed from V and 6 bases from J, the gap between germline ends came to 9 bases. Here the CDR3 DNA reads TGTGCCAGCAGCTTAGGGGGGTTCGATGGCTACACCTTC. The encoded protein is CASSLGGFDGYTF.